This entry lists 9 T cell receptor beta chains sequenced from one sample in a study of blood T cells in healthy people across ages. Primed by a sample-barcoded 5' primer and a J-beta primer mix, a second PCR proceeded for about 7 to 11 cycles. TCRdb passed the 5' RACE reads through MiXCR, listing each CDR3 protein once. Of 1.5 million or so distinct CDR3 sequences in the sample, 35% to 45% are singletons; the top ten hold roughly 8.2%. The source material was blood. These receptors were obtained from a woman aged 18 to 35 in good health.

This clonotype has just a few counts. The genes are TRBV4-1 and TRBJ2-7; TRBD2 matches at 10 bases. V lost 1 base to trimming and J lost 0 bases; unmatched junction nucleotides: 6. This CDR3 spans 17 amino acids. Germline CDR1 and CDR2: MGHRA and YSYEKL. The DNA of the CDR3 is TGCGCCAGCAGCCAAGGGACGACTAGCGGGCTCTCCTACGAGCAGTACTTC. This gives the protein CASSQGTTSGLSYEQYF.

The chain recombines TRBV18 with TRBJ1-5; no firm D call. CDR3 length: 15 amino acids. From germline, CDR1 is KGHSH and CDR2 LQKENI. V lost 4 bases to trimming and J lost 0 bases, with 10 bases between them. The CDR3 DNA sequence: TGTGCCAGCTCACTGACGGATGATAGCAATCAGCCCCAGCATTTT. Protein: CASSLTDDSNQPQHF.

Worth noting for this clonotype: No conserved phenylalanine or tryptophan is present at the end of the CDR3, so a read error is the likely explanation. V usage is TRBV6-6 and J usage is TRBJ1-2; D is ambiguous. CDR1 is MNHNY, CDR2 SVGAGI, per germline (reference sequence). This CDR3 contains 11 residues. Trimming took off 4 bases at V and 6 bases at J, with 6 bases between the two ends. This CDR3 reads CASSFFDGYTI. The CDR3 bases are TGTGCCAGCAGTTTTTTCGATGGCTACACCATC.

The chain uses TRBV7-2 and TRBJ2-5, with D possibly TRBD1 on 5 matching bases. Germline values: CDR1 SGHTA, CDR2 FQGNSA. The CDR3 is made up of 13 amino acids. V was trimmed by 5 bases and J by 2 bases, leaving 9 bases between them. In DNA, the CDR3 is TGTGCCAGCAGCCCAGGGTGGCAAGAGACCCAGTACTTC. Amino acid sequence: CASSPGWQETQYF.

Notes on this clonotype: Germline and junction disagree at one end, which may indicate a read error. This chain's CDR3 is CSVAASGTYDEQFF. The DNA for the CDR3 is TGCAGCGTTGCTGCTAGCGGGACCTACGATGAGCAGTTCTTC. The V and J genes are TRBV29-1 and TRBJ2-1, with 9 bases fitting TRBD2. This CDR3 region has 14 residues. Per germline, CDR1 SQVTM and CDR2 ANQGSEA.

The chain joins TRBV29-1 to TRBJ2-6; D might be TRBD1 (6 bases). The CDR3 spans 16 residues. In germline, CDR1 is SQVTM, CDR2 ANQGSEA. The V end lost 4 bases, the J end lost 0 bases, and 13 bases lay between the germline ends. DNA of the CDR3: TGCAGCGTTGTGACAGGAATTAACTCTGGGGCCAACGTCCTGACTTTC. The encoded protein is CSVVTGINSGANVLTF.

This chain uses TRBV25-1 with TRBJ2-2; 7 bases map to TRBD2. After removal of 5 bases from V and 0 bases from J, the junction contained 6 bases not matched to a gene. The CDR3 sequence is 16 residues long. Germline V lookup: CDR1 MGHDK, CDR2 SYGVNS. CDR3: CASSSLGTTNTGELFF. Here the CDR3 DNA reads TGTGCCAGCAGTTCCCTTGGGACTACGAACACCGGGGAGCTGTTTTTT. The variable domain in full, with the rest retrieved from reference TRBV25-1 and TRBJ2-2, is EADIYQTPRYLVIGTGKKITLECSQTMGHDKMYWYQQDPGMELHLIHYSYGVNSTEKGDLSSESTVSRIRTEHFPLTLESARPSHTSQYLCASSSLGTTNTGELFFGEGSRLTVL.

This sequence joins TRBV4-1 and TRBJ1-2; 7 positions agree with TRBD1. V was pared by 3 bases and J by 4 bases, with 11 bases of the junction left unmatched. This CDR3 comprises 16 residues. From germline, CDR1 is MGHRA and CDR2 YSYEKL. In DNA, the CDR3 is TGCGCCAGCAGCCACTCCGGACAGGACGGTGGCTATGGCTACACCTTC. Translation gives CASSHSGQDGGYGYTF.

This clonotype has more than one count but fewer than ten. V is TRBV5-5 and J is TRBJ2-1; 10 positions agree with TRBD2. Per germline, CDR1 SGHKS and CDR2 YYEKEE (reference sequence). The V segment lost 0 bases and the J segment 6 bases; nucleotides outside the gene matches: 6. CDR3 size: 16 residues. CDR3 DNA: TGTGCCAGCAGCTTGGTGCTAGCGGGAGTGAGCAATGAGCAGTTCTTC. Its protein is CASSLVLAGVSNEQFF.